This record concerns one TCR beta chain sequence. Its antigen is unknown. The protocol was immunoSEQ multiplex PCR, while the TCRdb copy is restricted to in-frame clones and leaves out a portion. Seen here are approximately 110,000 clones, roughly 80% observed once, and the top ten hold about 4.7%. This specimen comes from a study of PD-1 blockade in mismatch repair-deficient tumors. The wider study: All were previously treated, progressing patients with over 9 mismatch repair-deficient cancer types.

Study observations and caveats: Tumor-resident clones, often absent from pretreatment blood, expanded after pembrolizumab and then contracted.

PCR or immunohistochemistry showed mismatch repair deficiency in every enrolled patient. The TCR-sequenced patients were a few responders to pembrolizumab. The CDR3 extends over 13 amino acids. Germline CDR1 SGHTA, CDR2 FQGTGA. V lost 5 bases to trimming and J lost 7 bases; unmatched junction nucleotides: 2. Sequenced here: peripheral blood, sampled 60 weeks after starting pembrolizumab. The sequence was obtained from an adult with mismatch repair-deficient cancer. The chain joins TRBV7-3 to TRBJ2-7; 13 bases map to TRBD2. CDR3 residues: CASSLGLAGEQYF. The CDR3 DNA reads as TGTGCCAGCAGCCTGGGACTAGCGGGGGAGCAGTACTTC.